This entry is about one TCR beta chain. These data are taken from a study of patients and donors after allogeneic stem cell transplantation. TCRdb called the RT-PCR reads again in MiXCR, with one record for every CDR3 protein. The sample has about 960,000 distinct CDR3 sequences, more than 15% seen once. The J segment lost 6 bases and the V segment lost 5 bases, leaving 5 bases of the junction unmatched. This CDR3 spans 15 amino acids. Germline V gives CDR1 LNHNV, CDR2 YYDKDF (reference sequence). The sequence derives from a human donor who was either an allogeneic HSCT recipient or a stem cell or donor lymphocyte infusion donor (not recorded which). It is not recorded whose cells these are; they may come from a transplant donor. Material for sequencing was blood, either unsorted or a sorted T cell fraction (not recorded which). The gene calls are TRBV15 and TRBJ2-3; 13 bases align to TRBD2. CDR3 DNA: TGTGCCACCAGCGCCCGACTAGCGGGAGGTGATACGCAGTATTTT. Its protein product is CATSARLAGGDTQYF. Full variable domain (missing parts from reference TRBV15 and TRBJ2-3): DAMVIQNPRYQVTQFGKPVTLSCSQTLNHNVMYWYQQKSSQAPKLLFHYYDKDFNNEADTPDNFQSRRPNTSFCFLDIRSPGLGDTAMYLCATSARLAGGDTQYFGPGTRLTVL.